This is a list of T cell receptor beta chains from one sample in a study of cytomegalovirus exposure and HLA in healthy donors. Assay used: immunoSEQ multiplex PCR; TCRdb lists only in-frame clones, some missing. The table has 150,000 to 250,000 clones, about 80% seen once. Sequencing was performed on PBMCs. The source of these receptors is a young man in good health and CMV-seronegative. Both conserved end residues are part of each CDR3. A D gene is named only where the DNA matches it firmly. For some rows the clone size is stated as once, few or many, or as a class when expanded; others skip it.

CDR3aa,CDR3nt,d_gene,j_gene,abundance,v_gene
CASRAPGQHPPQYF,TGTGCCAGCAGAGCCCCGGGACAGCATCCTCCCCAGTACTTC,TRBD1,TRBJ2-7,-,TRBV7-3
CASSQDQRGSGDTQYF,TGTGCCAGCAGCCAAGATCAGCGCGGGAGTGGAGATACGCAGTATTTT,TRBD2,TRBJ2-3,-,TRBV4-2
CASRGTGGYTEAFF,TGCGCCAGCAGGGGAACAGGGGGCTACACTGAAGCTTTCTTT,TRBD1,TRBJ1-1,few,TRBV4-1
CSVEGAFEGYTF,TGCAGCGTTGAAGGGGCTTTCGAAGGCTACACCTTC,-,TRBJ1-2,-,TRBV29-1
CASTVAETDTQYF,TGTGCCAGCACGGTAGCGGAAACAGATACGCAGTATTTT,-,TRBJ2-3,-,TRBV25-1
CATESGNTGELFF,TGCGCCACAGAGTCGGGGAACACCGGGGAGCTGTTTTTT,-,TRBJ2-2,-,TRBV4-1
CASSSHQGNRYEQYF,TGTGCCAGCAGCTCACACCAGGGGAACCGCTACGAGCAGTACTTC,-,TRBJ2-7,few,TRBV5-8
CASKAGGLLLEQYF,TGTGCCAGCAAAGCGGGAGGGCTTTTACTGGAGCAGTACTTC,TRBD2,TRBJ2-7,-,TRBV28
CASSLTLGGYNEQFF,TGTGCCAGCAGCTTAACTCTCGGGGGATACAATGAGCAGTTCTTC,-,TRBJ2-1,-,TRBV7-3
CASSWGRVNQPQHF,TGTGCCAGCAGCTGGGGGAGGGTCAATCAGCCCCAGCATTTT,-,TRBJ1-5,-,TRBV9
CASSLALTSGDYEQYF,TGCGCCAGCAGCTTGGCCTTAACTAGCGGGGACTACGAGCAGTACTTC,TRBD2,TRBJ2-7,-,TRBV5-1
CASGGGSTDTQYF,TGTGCCAGTGGAGGTGGTTCCACAGATACGCAGTATTTT,-,TRBJ2-3,-,TRBV2
CASSFGAGNTGELFF,TGTGCCAGCAGCTTTGGTGCGGGGAACACCGGGGAGCTGTTTTTT,-,TRBJ2-2,-,TRBV7-2
CASSQERGLAEAFF,TGCGCCAGCAGCCAAGAGAGAGGACTGGCTGAAGCTTTCTTT,-,TRBJ1-1,-,TRBV4-1
CASSQGQGSTGELFF,TGTGCCAGCAGCCAGGGACAGGGTAGCACCGGGGAGCTGTTTTTT,TRBD1,TRBJ2-2,-,TRBV11-3
CASVGQRYYEQYF,TGTGCCAGCGTGGGACAGAGATACTACGAGCAGTACTTC,TRBD1,TRBJ2-7,-,TRBV27
CSVVGTSGSQSDTQYF,TGCAGCGTTGTAGGGACTAGCGGGAGTCAATCAGATACGCAGTATTTT,TRBD2,TRBJ2-3,-,TRBV29-1
CASSEAGGLARYEQYF,TGTGCCAGCAGTGAAGCGGGGGGACTAGCTAGATACGAGCAGTACTTC,TRBD2,TRBJ2-7,few,TRBV2
CAWSVGVATNEKLFF,TGTGCCTGGAGTGTAGGGGTTGCAACTAATGAAAAACTGTTTTTT,-,TRBJ1-4,few,TRBV30
CAWREISGRPYNEQFF,TGTGCCTGGAGGGAGATTAGCGGGAGGCCCTACAATGAGCAGTTCTTC,TRBD2,TRBJ2-1,-,TRBV30
CASRGQSYEQYF,TGCGCCAGCCGTGGACAGTCCTACGAGCAGTACTTC,-,TRBJ2-7,-,TRBV10-1
CASGAGAGGTYEQYF,TGTGCCAGCGGCGCCGGGGCGGGAGGAACCTACGAGCAGTACTTC,TRBD2,TRBJ2-7,-,TRBV19